This T cell receptor beta chain is from a study of T cell repertoires in cytomegalovirus infection. The overall study: A matching HLA type, together with CMV infection, was signaled by public TCR beta signatures. Study results and limitations: CMV-specific TCR beta clonotypes restricted by HLA-C dominated the ex vivo response.

The table lists this clonotype with a few counts. As yet, its antigen is unknown. This CDR3 has 14 amino acids. With 6 bases removed from V and 0 bases from J, the gap between germline ends came to 8 bases. The V gene's germline CDR1 is SNHLY and CDR2 FYNNEI. TCRdb re-called the reads through MiXCR, storing one row per CDR3 protein. The table has about 890,000 distinct CDR3 sequences, around 30% seen once. The clonotype comes from a human donor in good health (CMV status not recorded). Some clones in this sample may be carry-over from other donors' samples. The V and J genes are TRBV2 and TRBJ2-2; D not resolved. The specimen comprised cultured CD8+ T cells from PBMCs, sampled from culture after CMV antigen stimulation. Here the CDR3 reads CASSDTANTGELFF. The CDR3 bases are TGTGCCAGCAGCGACACAGCGAACACCGGGGAGCTGTTTTTT.